A selection of T cell receptor beta chains follows, all from one sample in a study of vaccination and CD4 T cells after COVID-19. TCRdb reanalysed the PCR reads using MiXCR and keeps one entry per CDR3 protein. The sample records 15,000 to 20,000 distinct CDR3 sequences, approximately 45% being singletons. Their antigens remain unidentified. Source: CD4+ T cells from blood, cultured in vitro, taken before SARS-CoV-2 vaccination. The receptors here all came from a human donor who had recovered from COVID-19. The CDR3 runs from the conserved cysteine through the conserved F or W. D genes are given only for firm matches. The size entry is marked missing in some rows and otherwise reads once, few, many or a size class.

d_call	v_call	clone_size	j_call	cdr3_nt	cdr3_aa
.	TRBV20-1	.	TRBJ1-2	TGCAGTGCTAGTACGGACGGGTTAGGCCTAGGGGGTGACTACACCTTC	CSASTDGLGLGGDYTF
TRBD1	TRBV6-1	.	TRBJ2-3	TGTGCCAGCTGCGTCCGGGACAGGGACACAGATACGCAGTATTTT	CASCVRDRDTDTQYF
.	TRBV19	.	TRBJ1-1	TGTGCCAGTAGTGACCCGGGGCGGGGGAACACTGAAGCTTTCTTT	CASSDPGRGNTEAFF
.	TRBV7-3	.	TRBJ2-5	TGTGCCAGCAGCCCAAGTCGGGGGCCGGAGGAGACCCAGTACTTC	CASSPSRGPEETQYF
TRBD2	TRBV20-1	.	TRBJ2-3	TGCAGTGCTAGACGGACTAGCGGGGGTCGCACAGATACGCAGTATTTT	CSARRTSGGRTDTQYF
.	TRBV7-9	.	TRBJ2-7	TGTGCCAGCAGCAAAGACGGATCCTACGAGCAGTACTTC	CASSKDGSYEQYF
TRBD2	TRBV15	.	TRBJ2-1	TGTGCCACCAGCAGACCGGGACTAGCGGGGGGCGCCTACAATGAGCAGTTCTTC	CATSRPGLAGGAYNEQFF
.	TRBV28	few	TRBJ1-2	TGTGCCAGCAGTTTCGGGGCAGGGCCCTATGGCTACACCTTC	CASSFGAGPYGYTF
.	TRBV4-2	.	TRBJ2-5	TGTGCCAGCAGCCAAGATCAGCTGGAGACCCAGTACTTC	CASSQDQLETQYF
.	TRBV10-3	few	TRBJ1-5	TGTGCCACAACGGCTGGACAGAACAATCAGCCCCAGCATTTT	CATTAGQNNQPQHF
TRBD2	TRBV30	.	TRBJ2-3	TGTGCCTGGAGTCGTCTCGGGGGGGCCGCAGATACGCAGTATTTT	CAWSRLGGAADTQYF
.	TRBV15	.	TRBJ1-3	TGTGCCACCAGCCCGACTTTCCGCTCTGGAAACACCATATATTTT	CATSPTFRSGNTIYF
.	TRBV29-1	.	TRBJ1-5	TGCAGCGTGGTTATGGGAGAGACTAATCAGCCCCAGCATTTT	CSVVMGETNQPQHF
TRBD2	TRBV6-1	.	TRBJ2-1	TGTGCCAGCAGTGAGCCGGGACTAGCTTTTGTGCAGTTCTTC	CASSEPGLAFVQFF
TRBD2	TRBV19	.	TRBJ2-7	TGTGCCAGTAGTATAAGTAGCGGGAGGGCCCACGAGCAGTACTTC	CASSISSGRAHEQYF
.	TRBV6-2/TRBV6-3	.	TRBJ1-2	TGTGCCAGCAGTTACCGAGTTGGGTACAAAGGAGCCTACACCTTC	CASSYRVGYKGAYTF